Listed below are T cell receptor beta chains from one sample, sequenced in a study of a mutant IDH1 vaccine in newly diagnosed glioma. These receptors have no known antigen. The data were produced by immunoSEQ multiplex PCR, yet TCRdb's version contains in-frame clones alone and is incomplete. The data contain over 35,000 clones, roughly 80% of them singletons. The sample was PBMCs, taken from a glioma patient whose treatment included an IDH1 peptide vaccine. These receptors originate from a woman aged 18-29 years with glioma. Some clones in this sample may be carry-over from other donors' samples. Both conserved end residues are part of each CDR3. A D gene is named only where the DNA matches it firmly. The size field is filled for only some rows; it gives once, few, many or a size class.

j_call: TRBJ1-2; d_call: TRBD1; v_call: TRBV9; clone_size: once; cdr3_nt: TGTGCCAGCAGCGGCACCGGGACAGGGGCAGGGTATGGCTACACCTTC; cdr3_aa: CASSGTGTGAGYGYTF
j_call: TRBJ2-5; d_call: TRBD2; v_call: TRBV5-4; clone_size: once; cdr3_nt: TGTGCCAGCAGCTCGGGACTAGCGGGCCAAGAGACCCAGTACTTC; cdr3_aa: CASSSGLAGQETQYF
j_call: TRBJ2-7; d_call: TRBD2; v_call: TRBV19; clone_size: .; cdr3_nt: TGTGCCAGTAGTTGGAAAGCGGGAGCCTACGAGCAGTACTTC; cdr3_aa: CASSWKAGAYEQYF
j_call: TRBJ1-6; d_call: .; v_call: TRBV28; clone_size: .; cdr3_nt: TGTGCCAGCAGTCGGTTGGAGAATAATTCACCCCTCCACTTT; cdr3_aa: CASSRLENNSPLHF
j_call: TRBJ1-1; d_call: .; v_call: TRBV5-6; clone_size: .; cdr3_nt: TGTGCCAGCAGCTTGGAACGACGGGGTGGGGGCACTGAAGCTTTCTTT; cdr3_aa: CASSLERRGGGTEAFF
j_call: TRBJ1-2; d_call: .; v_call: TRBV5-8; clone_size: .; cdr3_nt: TGTGCCAGCAGCCCGATGGAGGGGAGGTTTCATAACTATGGCTACACCTTC; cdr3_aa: CASSPMEGRFHNYGYTF
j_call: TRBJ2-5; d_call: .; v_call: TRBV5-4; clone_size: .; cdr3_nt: TGTGCCAGCAGCTTGGGCCTGAGGGAGACCCAGTACTTC; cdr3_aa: CASSLGLRETQYF
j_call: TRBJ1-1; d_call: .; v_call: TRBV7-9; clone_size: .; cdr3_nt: TGTGCCAGCAGCTCCCCCCCGACCGGGGACACTGAAGCTTTCTTT; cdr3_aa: CASSSPPTGDTEAFF
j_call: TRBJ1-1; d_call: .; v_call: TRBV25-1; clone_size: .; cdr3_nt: TGTGCCAGCAGTACAGGGTCTGAAGCTTTCTTT; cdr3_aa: CASSTGSEAFF
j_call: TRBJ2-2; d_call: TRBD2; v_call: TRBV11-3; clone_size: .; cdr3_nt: TGTGCCAGCAGCCCCTGGGGACTAGCGGTCAACACCGGGGAGCTGTTTTTT; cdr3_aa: CASSPWGLAVNTGELFF
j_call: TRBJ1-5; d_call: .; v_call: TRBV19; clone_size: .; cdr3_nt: TGTGCCAGTAGCTTACAGGGATACAATCAGCCCCAGCATTTT; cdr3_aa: CASSLQGYNQPQHF
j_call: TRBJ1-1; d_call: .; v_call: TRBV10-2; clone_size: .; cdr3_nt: TGCGCCAGCACCCTATTCCGGGACGGGGGTACTGAAGCTTTCTTT; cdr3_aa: CASTLFRDGGTEAFF
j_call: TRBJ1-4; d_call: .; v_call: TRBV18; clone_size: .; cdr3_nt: TGTGCCAGCTCACGGGACACGGCTGGTAATGAAAAACTGTTTTTT; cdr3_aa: CASSRDTAGNEKLFF
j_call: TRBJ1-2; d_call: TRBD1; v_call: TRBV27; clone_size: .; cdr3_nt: TGTGCCAGCAGTGCCCCAGACAGGGGGTTTGGCTACACCTTC; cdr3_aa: CASSAPDRGFGYTF
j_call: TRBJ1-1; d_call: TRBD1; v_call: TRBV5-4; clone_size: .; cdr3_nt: TGTGCCAGCAGCTCGGGACAGGGGAGGACTGAAGCTTTCTTT; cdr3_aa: CASSSGQGRTEAFF
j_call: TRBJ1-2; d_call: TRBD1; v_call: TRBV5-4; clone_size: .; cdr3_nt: TGTGCCAGCAGCCCCGCGGACAGGGGCCTTTTAGATGGCTACACCTTC; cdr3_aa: CASSPADRGLLDGYTF
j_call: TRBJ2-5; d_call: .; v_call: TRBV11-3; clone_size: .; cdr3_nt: TGTGCCAGCAGCTTTTTTCTAGCGCCGAGGGAGACCCAGTACTTC; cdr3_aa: CASSFFLAPRETQYF
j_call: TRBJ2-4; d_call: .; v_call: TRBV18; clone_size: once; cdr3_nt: TGTGCCAGCTCACTTGGACTCGTTGCCAAAAACATTCAGTACTTC; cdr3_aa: CASSLGLVAKNIQYF
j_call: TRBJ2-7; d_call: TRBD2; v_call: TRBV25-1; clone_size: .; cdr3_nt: TGTGCCAGCAGGGGTCTAGCGGGGGCCTACGAGCAGTACTTC; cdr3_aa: CASRGLAGAYEQYF
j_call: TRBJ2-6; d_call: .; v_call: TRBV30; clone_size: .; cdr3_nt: TGTGCCGGGCTCTCTGGGGCCAACGTCCTGACTTTC; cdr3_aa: CAGLSGANVLTF
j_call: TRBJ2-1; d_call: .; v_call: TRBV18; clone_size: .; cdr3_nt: TGTGCCAGCTCACCAAAGGGGAATGAGCAGTTCTTC; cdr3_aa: CASSPKGNEQFF
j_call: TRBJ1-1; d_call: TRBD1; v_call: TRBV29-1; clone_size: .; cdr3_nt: TGCAGCGGGGACAGGGGACAGAACACTGAAGCTTTCTTT; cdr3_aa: CSGDRGQNTEAFF
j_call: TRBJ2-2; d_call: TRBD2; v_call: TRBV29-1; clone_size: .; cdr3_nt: TGCAGCGCCCTACGGGGGGAGACCGGGGAGCTGTTTTTT; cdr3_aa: CSALRGETGELFF
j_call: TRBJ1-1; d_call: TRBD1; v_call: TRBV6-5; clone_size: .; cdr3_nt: TGTGCCAGCACCCCCTACAGGGGCGGGGGGACTGAAGCTTTCTTT; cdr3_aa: CASTPYRGGGTEAFF
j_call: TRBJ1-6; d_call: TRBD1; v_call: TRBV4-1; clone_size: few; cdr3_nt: TGCGCCAGCAGCCAAAGGGGCCGGGACAGGCCTACCCACTTT; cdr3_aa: CASSQRGRDRPTHF
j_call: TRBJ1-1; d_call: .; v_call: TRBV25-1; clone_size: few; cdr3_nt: TGTGCCAGCAGTGACAGGGTGGCGTACACTGAAGCTTTCTTT; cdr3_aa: CASSDRVAYTEAFF
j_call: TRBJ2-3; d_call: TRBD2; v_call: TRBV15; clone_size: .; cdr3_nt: TGTGCCACCAGCAGATCTCGGGGGGACACAGATACGCAGTATTTT; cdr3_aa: CATSRSRGDTDTQYF
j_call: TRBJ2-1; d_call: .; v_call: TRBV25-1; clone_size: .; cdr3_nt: TGTGCCAGCAGTGAATACCGGGGGTCGGATGAGCAGTTCTTC; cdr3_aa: CASSEYRGSDEQFF
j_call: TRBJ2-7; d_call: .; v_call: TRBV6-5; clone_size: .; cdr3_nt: TGTGCCAGCAGTTACACAGGTGGCAAAACCTACGAGCAGTACTTC; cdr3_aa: CASSYTGGKTYEQYF
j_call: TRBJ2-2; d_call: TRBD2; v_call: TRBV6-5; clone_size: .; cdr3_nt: TGTGCCAGCAGTTCCAGCGGGAGGGCCCCCGGGGAGCTGTTTTTT; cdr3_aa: CASSSSGRAPGELFF
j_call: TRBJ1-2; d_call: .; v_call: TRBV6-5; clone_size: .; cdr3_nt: TGTGCCAGCAGTTACTCTCCCAGCATGTGGGGCTACACCTTC; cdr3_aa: CASSYSPSMWGYTF
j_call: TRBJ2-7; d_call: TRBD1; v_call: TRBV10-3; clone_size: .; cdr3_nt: TGTGCCATCAGCCGGGACAGGGTACTACGGGGGCAGTACTTC; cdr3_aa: CAISRDRVLRGQYF
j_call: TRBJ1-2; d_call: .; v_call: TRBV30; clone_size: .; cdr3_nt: TGTGCCTGGAGTGTAGGCGGGACCTATGGCTACACCTTC; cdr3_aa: CAWSVGGTYGYTF
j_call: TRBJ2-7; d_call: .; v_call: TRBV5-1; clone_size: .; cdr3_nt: TGCGCCAGCAGCTTGGCGGGGCGGATCTACGAGCAGTACTTC; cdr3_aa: CASSLAGRIYEQYF
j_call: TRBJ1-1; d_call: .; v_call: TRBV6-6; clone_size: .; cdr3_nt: TGTGCCAGCAGTTACTGGCTCACTGAAGCTTTCTTT; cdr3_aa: CASSYWLTEAFF
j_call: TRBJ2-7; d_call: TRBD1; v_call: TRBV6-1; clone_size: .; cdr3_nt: TGTGCCAGCAGCCCGGACAGGGAATACTACGAGCAGTACTTC; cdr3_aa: CASSPDREYYEQYF
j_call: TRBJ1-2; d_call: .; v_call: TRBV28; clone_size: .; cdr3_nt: TGTGCCAGCAGTTTATCTGGGACCTATGGCTACACCTTC; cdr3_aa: CASSLSGTYGYTF
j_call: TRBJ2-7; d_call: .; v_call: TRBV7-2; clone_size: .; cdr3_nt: TGTGCCAGCAGCTTAATTCGGTACGAGCAGTACTTC; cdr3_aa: CASSLIRYEQYF
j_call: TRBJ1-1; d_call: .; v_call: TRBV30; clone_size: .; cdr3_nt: TGTGCCTGGAGCCCTTCCGCAGGAGGCCTGAACACTGAAGCTTTCTTT; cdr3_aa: CAWSPSAGGLNTEAFF
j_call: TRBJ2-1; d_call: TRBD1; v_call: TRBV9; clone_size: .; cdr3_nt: TGTGCCAGCAGCGTAGATCCAATACAGGGGGTGCAGTTCTTC; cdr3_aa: CASSVDPIQGVQFF
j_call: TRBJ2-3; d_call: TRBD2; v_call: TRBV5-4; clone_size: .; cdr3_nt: TGTGCCAGCAGCTATACTAGCGGGGGGGCCGATACGCAGTATTTT; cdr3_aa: CASSYTSGGADTQYF
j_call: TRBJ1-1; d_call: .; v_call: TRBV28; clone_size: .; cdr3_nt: TGTGCCAGCACAAACAGCTACCCGGCGAACACTGAAGCTTTCTTT; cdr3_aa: CASTNSYPANTEAFF
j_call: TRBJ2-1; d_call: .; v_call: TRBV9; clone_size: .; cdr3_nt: TGTGCCAGCAGCGCAACGATCTTGGTGGGCTCCTACAATGAGCAGTTCTTC; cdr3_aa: CASSATILVGSYNEQFF
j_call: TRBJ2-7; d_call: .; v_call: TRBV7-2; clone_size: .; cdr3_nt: TGTGCCAGCAGCGCCGATCCCGGGAGTCCCTACGAGCAGTACTTC; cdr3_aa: CASSADPGSPYEQYF
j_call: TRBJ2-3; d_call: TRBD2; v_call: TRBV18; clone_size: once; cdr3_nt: TGTGCCAGCTCACCTACTAGCGGGGGCTACACAGATACGCAGTATTTT; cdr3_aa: CASSPTSGGYTDTQYF
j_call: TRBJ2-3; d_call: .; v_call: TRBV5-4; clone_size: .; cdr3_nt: TGTGCCAGCAGCTTGCTGACAGATACGCAGTATTTT; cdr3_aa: CASSLLTDTQYF
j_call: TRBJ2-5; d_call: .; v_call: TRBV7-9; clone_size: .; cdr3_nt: TGTGCCAGCAGCGCGGGGGTCAGGGGGCAGTACCAAGAGACCCAGTACTTC; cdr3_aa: CASSAGVRGQYQETQYF
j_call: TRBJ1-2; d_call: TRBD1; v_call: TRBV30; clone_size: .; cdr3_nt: TGTGCCTGGAGTGTACGGGATCGGGACAGGGGTCGGTATGGCTACACCTTC; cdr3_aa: CAWSVRDRDRGRYGYTF
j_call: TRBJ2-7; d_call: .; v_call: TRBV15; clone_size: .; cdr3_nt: TGTGCCACCAGCGAACCACGGACGGGAAGCTCCTACGAGCAGTACTTC; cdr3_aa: CATSEPRTGSSYEQYF
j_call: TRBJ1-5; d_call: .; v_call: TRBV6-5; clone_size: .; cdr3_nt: TGTGCCAGTCGCCCCGGGGGGCGCAATCAGCCCCAGCATTTT; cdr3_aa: CASRPGGRNQPQHF
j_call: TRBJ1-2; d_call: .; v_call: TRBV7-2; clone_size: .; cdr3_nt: TGTGCCAGCAGACAGGGCTATGGCTACACCTTC; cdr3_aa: CASRQGYGYTF
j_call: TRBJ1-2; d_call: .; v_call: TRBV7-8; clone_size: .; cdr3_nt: TGTGCCAGCAGCCATCAATCAATCTATGGCTACACCTTC; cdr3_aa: CASSHQSIYGYTF
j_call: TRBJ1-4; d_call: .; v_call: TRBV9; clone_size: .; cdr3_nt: TGTGCCAGCAGCTCTTTCGGGCAGCGCAATGAAAAACTGTTTTTT; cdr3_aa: CASSSFGQRNEKLFF